This record looks at one T cell receptor beta chain sequence and its context. The data are from a study of lymphopenia after photon versus proton radiotherapy. TCRdb keeps only in-frame clones here, not all; method: immunoSEQ multiplex PCR. The repertoire holds 65,000 to 85,000 clones, with about 90% as singletons. CDR3 length equals 15 residues. Germline V gives CDR1 LNHDA, CDR2 SQIVND (reference sequence). Trimming removed 7 bases from V and 4 bases from J; junction bases left unmatched: 8. The sample was peripheral blood, taken from a patient treated with photon-based radiotherapy. The V call is TRBV19, the J call TRBJ1-1, with 11 bases matching TRBD1. The TCR sequence derives from a middle-aged woman with cholangiocarcinoma. The chain's CDR3 is CASITIGTGGTEAFF. The CDR3 nucleotides are TGTGCCAGTATTACTATCGGGACAGGGGGCACTGAAGCTTTCTTT.